The present TCR beta chain was sequenced within a study of blood T cell repertoires in COVID-19. The study assigned cohorts using participant-reported clinical history. This clone was seen a few times. The same CDR3 is also encoded by other DNA sequences in this sample. Trimming took off 3 bases at V and 3 bases at J, with 10 bases between the two ends. CDR1 is KGHSH, CDR2 LQKENI, per germline. This CDR3 region has 14 residues. Using immunoSEQ multiplex PCR, the repertoire was profiled, and TCRdb retains in-frame clones only, with some absent. The table includes 250,000 or so clones, roughly 86% detected once.

The source material was PBMCs or T cells enriched from blood (not recorded which). This clonotype was sampled from a woman between 18 and 30 years old who had recovered from COVID-19. V and J are TRBV18 and TRBJ2-3; TRBD2 might be the D (7 bases). The CDR3 bases are TGTGCCAGCTCACCGAGGGGGGGAACAGATACGCAGTATTTT. Translation gives CASSPRGGTDTQYF.